A single sample gave rise to the 10 T cell receptor beta chains below, sequenced in a study of T cells in Graves' hyperthyroidism and ophthalmopathy (dated by TCRdb to about 2019). Libraries were made using multiplex PCR. Sequencing instrument: Illumina HiSeq 2000. Amplification of TCR beta CDR3 regions was carried out from RNA transcripts. A first-round RT-PCR of the TCR CDR3 used the HTBI primer set with the Qiagen OneStep RT-PCR kit. Using fastp trimming at Q25 and MiXCR clonotype assembly, TCRdb reanalyzed the public sequencing data and kept in-frame beta chains. Rows matching on CDR3 protein sequence are summarized as one entry with the most common DNA and genes. The sample table records some 420,000 distinct CDR3 sequences; approximately 15% of these occur just once. The ten largest clones represent 5% to 6.5% of the sample. Material: blood. All receptors derive from a woman aged 18 to 35 with Graves' hyperthyroidism.

This clonotype was found many times. This rearrangement joins TRBV20-1 to TRBJ2-7, with 7 nucleotides matching TRBD2. The CDR3 runs 15 residues. Germline V gene sequence: CDR1 DFQATT, CDR2 SNEGSKA (reference sequence). Trimming took 0 bases from V and 4 from J; bases not matched to a gene: 9. The CDR3 spells CSARDVRLAVYEQYF. The CDR3 DNA sequence: TGCAGTGCTAGAGATGTTAGGCTAGCGGTTTACGAGCAGTACTTC.

At least ten counts were recorded for this clonotype. This chain joins TRBV7-2 and TRBJ1-5; D is unresolved. Between the trimmed V and J ends, which lost 5 bases and 4 bases, there was a span of 9 bases. There are 13 residues in the CDR3. Germline CDR1 SGHTA, CDR2 FQGNSA. Here the CDR3 reads CASSIRGNQPQHF. The DNA of the CDR3 is TGTGCCAGCAGCATCCGGGGTAATCAGCCCCAGCATTTT.

Concerning this clonotype: This may arise from a read error, as a much more abundant clone is one base away. V gene TRBV2 combines with J gene TRBJ2-7; D ambiguous. The DNA end is more similar to TRBJ2-1, so the J call may be wrong. Germline V gene lookup returns CDR1 SNHLY and CDR2 FYNNEI. The CDR3 is made up of 15 amino acids. Written as DNA, the CDR3 is TGTGCCAGCAGCACGTCGCTCCGGGCCTCCTACGAGCAGTTCTTC. This gives the protein CASSTSLRASYEQFF.

The table lists this clonotype with a few counts. Given a much more abundant clone one base away, this may be a read error. The rearrangement links TRBV12-3 or TRBV12-4 to TRBJ2-3; 7 bases agree with TRBD1. The length of the CDR3 is 14 residues. The DNA of the CDR3 is TGTGCCTGCAGACAGACAGGGCGATCAGATACGCAGTATTTT. Its protein is CACRQTGRSDTQYF.

In this sample, this clonotype turned up many times. The V call is TRBV12-3 or TRBV12-4, the J call TRBJ2-5, with D possibly matching TRBD1 (6 bases). This CDR3 has 14 residues. The germline V and J ends were trimmed by 2 bases and 4 bases, with 11 bases remaining between them. The CDR3 DNA reads as TGTGCCAGCAGTTTAAGGTTCAGGGGAGAGACCCAGTACTTC. Its translation: CASSLRFRGETQYF.

This clonotype was found many times. The V and J genes are TRBV20-1 and TRBJ2-1; 13 bases map to TRBD2. Germline CDR1 and CDR2: DFQATT and SNEGSKA (reference sequence). CDR3 length: 14 residues. Trimming removed 3 bases from V and 8 bases from J; junction bases left unmatched: 4. The CDR3 protein is CSARGLAGSYEQFF. The CDR3 nucleotides read TGCAGTGCTAGGGGACTAGCGGGAAGCTATGAGCAGTTCTTC.

This clonotype was counted many times. The chain couples TRBV7-3 to TRBJ2-2; 8 bases agree with TRBD1. Trimming took 3 bases from V and 4 from J; bases not matched to a gene: 4. Germline V gene data show CDR1 as SGHTA and CDR2 as FQGTGA. There are 15 residues in the CDR3. This chain's CDR3 is CASSFRTGPTGELFF. For the CDR3, the DNA is TGTGCCAGCAGCTTCAGGACAGGGCCCACCGGGGAGCTGTTTTTT.

This clonotype was counted at least ten times. CDR3 bases: TGTGCCAGCAGCCCTGCCAACTACGAGCAGTACTTC. It codes for CASSPANYEQYF. The gene calls are TRBV12-3 or TRBV12-4 and TRBJ2-7, with no clear D. V was shortened by 6 bases and J by 3 bases, with 9 bases between the two germline ends. The CDR3 sequence is 12 residues long.

The chain is built from TRBV5-1 and TRBJ2-4, with TRBD2 matching 8 bases. Germline loops: CDR1 SGHRS, CDR2 YFSETQ. Germline trimming cut 0 bases from V and 1 base from J; bases unmatched to any gene: 0. This CDR3 spans 15 amino acids. The CDR3 DNA sequence: TGCGCCAGCAGCTTGGCGGGAGGGGCCAAAAACATTCAGTACTTC. Its translation is CASSLAGGAKNIQYF. Combining the CDR3 with reference TRBV5-1 and TRBJ2-4 gives the whole variable domain KAGVTQTPRYLIKTRGQQVTLSCSPISGHRSVSWYQQTPGQGLQFLFEYFSETQRNKGNFPGRFSGRQFSNSRSEMNVSTLELGDSALYLCASSLAGGAKNIQYFGAGTRLSVL.

This clonotype has more than one count but fewer than ten. V gene TRBV20-1 combines with J gene TRBJ1-5; 9 bases map to TRBD1. Germline CDR1 DFQATT, CDR2 SNEGSKA (reference sequence). V lost 2 bases to trimming and J lost 2 bases; unmatched junction nucleotides: 4. The CDR3 length is 15 residues. CDR3 sequence: CSARRDRVGNQPQHF. CDR3 in DNA: TGCAGTGCTAGAAGGGACAGGGTCGGCAATCAGCCCCAGCATTTT.